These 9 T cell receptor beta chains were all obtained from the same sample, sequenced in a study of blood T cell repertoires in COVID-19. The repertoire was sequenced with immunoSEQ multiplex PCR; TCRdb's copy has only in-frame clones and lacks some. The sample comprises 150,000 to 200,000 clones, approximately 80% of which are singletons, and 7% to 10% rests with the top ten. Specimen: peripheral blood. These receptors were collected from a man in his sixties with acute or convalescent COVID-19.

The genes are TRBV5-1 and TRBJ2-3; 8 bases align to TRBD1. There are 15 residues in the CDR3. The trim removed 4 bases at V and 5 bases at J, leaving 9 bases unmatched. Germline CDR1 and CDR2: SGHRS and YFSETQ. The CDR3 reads CASSPGQVVVDTQYF. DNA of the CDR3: TGCGCCAGCAGCCCGGGACAGGTCGTCGTAGATACGCAGTATTTT.

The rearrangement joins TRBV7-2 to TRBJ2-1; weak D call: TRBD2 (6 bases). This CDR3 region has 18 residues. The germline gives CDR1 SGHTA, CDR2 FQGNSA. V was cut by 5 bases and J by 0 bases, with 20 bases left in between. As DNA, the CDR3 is TGTGCCAGCAGCCTTCTAAGCGGGTCCCTTAGCTCCTACAATGAGCAGTTCTTC. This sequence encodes CASSLLSGSLSSYNEQFF.

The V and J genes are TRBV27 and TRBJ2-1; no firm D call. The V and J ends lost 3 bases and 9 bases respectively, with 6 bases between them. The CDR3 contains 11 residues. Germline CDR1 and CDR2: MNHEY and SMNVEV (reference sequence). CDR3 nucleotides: TGTGCCAGCAGTTTTACCGGTGAGCAGTTCTTC. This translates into CASSFTGEQFF.

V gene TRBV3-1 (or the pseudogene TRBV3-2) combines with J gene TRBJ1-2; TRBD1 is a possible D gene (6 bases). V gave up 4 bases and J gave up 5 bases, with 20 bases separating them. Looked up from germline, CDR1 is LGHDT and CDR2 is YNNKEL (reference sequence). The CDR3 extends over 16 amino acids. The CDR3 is CASSLSVRDTAYGYTF. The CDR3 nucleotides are TGTGCCAGCAGCCTAAGTGTACGGGACACGGCATATGGCTACACCTTC.

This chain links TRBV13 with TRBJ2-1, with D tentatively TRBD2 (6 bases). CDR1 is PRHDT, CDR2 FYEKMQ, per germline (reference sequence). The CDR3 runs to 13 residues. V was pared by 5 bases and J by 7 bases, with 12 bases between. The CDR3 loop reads CASSLALGNEQFF. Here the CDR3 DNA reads TGTGCCAGCAGCCTAGCGCTAGGAAATGAGCAGTTCTTC.

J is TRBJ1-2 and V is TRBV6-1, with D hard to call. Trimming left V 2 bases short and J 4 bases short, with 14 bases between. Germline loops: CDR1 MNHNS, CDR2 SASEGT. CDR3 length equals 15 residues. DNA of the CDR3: TGTGCCAGCAGTGAATATGGGCAGGCCGTCTATGGCTACACCTTC. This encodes CASSEYGQAVYGYTF.

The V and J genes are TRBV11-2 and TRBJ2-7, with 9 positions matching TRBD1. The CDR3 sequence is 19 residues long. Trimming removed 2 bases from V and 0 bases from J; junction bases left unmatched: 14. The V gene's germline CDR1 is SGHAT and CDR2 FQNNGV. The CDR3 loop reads CASSLPLGQGFQSSYEQYF. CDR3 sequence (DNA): TGTGCCAGCAGCTTACCCCTCGGACAGGGGTTCCAAAGCTCCTACGAGCAGTACTTC.

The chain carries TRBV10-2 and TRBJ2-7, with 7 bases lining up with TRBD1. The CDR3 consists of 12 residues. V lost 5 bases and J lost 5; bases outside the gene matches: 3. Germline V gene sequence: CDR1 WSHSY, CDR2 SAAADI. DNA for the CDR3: TGCGCCAGCAGTAGACAGGGCCACGAGCAGTACTTC. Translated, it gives CASSRQGHEQYF.

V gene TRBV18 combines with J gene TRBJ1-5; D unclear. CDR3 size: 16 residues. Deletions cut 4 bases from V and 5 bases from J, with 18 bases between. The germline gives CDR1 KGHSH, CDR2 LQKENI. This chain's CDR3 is CASSRETSRPHQPQHF. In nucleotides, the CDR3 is TGTGCCAGCTCACGTGAGACAAGCCGCCCTCATCAGCCCCAGCATTTT.